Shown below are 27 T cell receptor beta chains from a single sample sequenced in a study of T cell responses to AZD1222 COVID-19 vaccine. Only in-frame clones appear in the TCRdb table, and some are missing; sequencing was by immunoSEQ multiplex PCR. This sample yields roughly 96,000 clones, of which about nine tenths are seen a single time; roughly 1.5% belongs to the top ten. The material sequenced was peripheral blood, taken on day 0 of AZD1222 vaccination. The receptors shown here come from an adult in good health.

The CDR3 reads CASSQCKVTGKFNQPQHF. CDR3 coding DNA: TGTGCCAGCAGCCAATGTAAAGTTACAGGGAAATTCAATCAGCCCCAGCATTTT. This rearrangement joins TRBV3-1 (or the pseudogene TRBV3-2) to TRBJ1-5, with TRBD1 as a possible D gene (6 bases). Germline loops: CDR1 LGHDT, CDR2 YNNKEL (reference sequence). The CDR3 runs 18 residues. The ends were cut back, 2 bases at V and 3 bases at J, with 20 bases in the middle.

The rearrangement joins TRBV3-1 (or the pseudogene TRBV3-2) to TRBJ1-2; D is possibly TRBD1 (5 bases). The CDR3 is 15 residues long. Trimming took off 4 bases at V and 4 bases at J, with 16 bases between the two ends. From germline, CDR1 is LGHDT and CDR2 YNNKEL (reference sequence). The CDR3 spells CASSPPARGGYGYTF. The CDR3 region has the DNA TGTGCCAGCAGCCCTCCCGCTAGGGGCGGCTATGGCTACACCTTC.

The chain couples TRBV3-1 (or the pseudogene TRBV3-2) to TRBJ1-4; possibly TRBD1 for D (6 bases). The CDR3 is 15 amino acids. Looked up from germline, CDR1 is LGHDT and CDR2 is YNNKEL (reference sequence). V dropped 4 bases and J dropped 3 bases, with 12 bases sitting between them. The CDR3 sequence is CASSPRTASNEKLFF. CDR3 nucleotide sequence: TGTGCCAGCAGCCCGAGGACAGCGTCTAATGAAAAACTGTTTTTT.

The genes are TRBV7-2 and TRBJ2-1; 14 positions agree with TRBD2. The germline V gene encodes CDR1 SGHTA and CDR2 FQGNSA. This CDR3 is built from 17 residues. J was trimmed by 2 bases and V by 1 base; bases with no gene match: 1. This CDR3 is CASSLGGLAGAYNEQFF. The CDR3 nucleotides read TGTGCCAGCAGCTTAGGGGGACTAGCGGGGGCCTACAATGAGCAGTTCTTC. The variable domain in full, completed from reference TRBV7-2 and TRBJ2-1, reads GAGVSQSPSNKVTEKGKDVELRCDPISGHTALYWYRQSLGQGLEFLIYFQGNSAPDKSGLPSDRFSAERTGGSVSTLTIQRTQQEDSAVYLCASSLGGLAGAYNEQFFGPGTRLTVL.

The CDR3 loop reads CASSRGTGGDEQYF. In DNA, the CDR3 is TGCGCCAGCAGCCGTGGGACAGGGGGCGACGAGCAGTACTTC. V is TRBV5-1 and J is TRBJ2-7; TRBD1 agrees at 12 bases. V dropped 4 bases and J dropped 5; count of bases not matched to a gene: 4. Germline lookup yields CDR1 SGHRS and CDR2 YFSETQ. The CDR3 extends over 14 amino acids. Full variable domain (outside the CDR3, taken from reference TRBV5-1 and TRBJ2-7): KAGVTQTPRYLIKTRGQQVTLSCSPISGHRSVSWYQQTPGQGLQFLFEYFSETQRNKGNFPGRFSGRQFSNSRSEMNVSTLELGDSALYLCASSRGTGGDEQYFGPGTRLTVT.

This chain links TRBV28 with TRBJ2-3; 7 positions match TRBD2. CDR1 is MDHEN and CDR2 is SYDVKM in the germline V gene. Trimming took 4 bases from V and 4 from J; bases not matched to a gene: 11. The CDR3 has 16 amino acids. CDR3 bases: TGTGCCAGCAGTTCTCCCGGGACTGCGGGAGCAGATACGCAGTATTTT. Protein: CASSSPGTAGADTQYF. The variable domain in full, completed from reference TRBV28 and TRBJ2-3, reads DVKVTQSSRYLVKRTGEKVFLECVQDMDHENMFWYRQDPGLGLRLIYFSYDVKMKEKGDIPEGYSVSREKKERFSLILESASTNQTSMYLCASSSPGTAGADTQYFGPGTRLTVL.

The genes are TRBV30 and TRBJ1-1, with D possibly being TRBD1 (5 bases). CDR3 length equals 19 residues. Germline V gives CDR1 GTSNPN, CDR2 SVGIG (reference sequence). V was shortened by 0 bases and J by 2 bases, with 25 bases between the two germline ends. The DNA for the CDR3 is TGTGCCTGGAGTGTATTTCGGGGCGACCTCTTCCCGGGAAACACTGAAGCTTTCTTT. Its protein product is CAWSVFRGDLFPGNTEAFF.

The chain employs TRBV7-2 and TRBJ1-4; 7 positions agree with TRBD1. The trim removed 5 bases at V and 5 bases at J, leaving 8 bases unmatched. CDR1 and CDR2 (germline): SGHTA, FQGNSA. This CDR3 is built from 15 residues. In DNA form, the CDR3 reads TGTGCCAGCAGCCAAATGACAGGGTTAAATGAAAAACTGTTTTTT. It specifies CASSQMTGLNEKLFF.

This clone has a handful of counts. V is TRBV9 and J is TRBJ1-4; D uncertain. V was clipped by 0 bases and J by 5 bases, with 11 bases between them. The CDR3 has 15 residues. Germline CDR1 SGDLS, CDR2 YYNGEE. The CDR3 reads CASSVALHRNEKLFF. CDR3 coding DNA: TGTGCCAGCAGCGTAGCCCTGCACCGGAATGAAAAACTGTTTTTT.

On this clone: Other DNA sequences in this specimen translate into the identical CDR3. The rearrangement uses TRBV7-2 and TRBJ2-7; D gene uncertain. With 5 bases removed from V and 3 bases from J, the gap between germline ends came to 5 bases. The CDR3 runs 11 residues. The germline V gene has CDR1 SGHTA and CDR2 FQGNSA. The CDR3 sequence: CASSDRYEQYF. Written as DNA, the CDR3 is TGTGCCAGCAGCGACCGCTACGAGCAGTACTTC.

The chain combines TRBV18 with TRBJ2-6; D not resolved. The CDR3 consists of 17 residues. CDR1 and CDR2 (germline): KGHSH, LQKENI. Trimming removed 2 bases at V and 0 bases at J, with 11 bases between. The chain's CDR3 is CASSPKHQSSGANVLTF. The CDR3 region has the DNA TGTGCCAGCTCACCAAAGCACCAGAGCTCTGGGGCCAACGTCCTGACTTTC.

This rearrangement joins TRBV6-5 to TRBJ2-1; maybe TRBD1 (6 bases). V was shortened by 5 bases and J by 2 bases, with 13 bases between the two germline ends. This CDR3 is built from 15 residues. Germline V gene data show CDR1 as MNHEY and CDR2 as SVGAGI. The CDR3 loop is CASSQIQGAYNEQFF. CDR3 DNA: TGTGCCAGCAGTCAGATACAGGGAGCCTACAATGAGCAGTTCTTC.

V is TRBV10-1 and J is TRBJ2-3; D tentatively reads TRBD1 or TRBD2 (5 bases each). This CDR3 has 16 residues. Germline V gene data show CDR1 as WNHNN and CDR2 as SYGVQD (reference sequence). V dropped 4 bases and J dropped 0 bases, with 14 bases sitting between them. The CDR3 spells CASSGGIGLSTDTQYF. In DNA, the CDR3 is TGCGCCAGCAGTGGGGGGATTGGACTTAGCACAGATACGCAGTATTTT.

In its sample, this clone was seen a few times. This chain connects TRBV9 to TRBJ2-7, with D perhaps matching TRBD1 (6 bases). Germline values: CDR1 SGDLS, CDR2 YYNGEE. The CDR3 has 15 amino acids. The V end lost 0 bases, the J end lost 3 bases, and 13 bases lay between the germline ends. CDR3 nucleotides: TGTGCCAGCAGCGTAGGGTCAGGGGAGCACTACGAGCAGTACTTC. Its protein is CASSVGSGEHYEQYF.

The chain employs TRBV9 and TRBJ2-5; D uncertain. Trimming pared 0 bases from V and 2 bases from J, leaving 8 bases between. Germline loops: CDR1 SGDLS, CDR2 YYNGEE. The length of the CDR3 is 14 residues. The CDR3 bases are TGTGCCAGCAGCGTAGATCAGGAACAAGAGACCCAGTACTTC. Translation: CASSVDQEQETQYF.

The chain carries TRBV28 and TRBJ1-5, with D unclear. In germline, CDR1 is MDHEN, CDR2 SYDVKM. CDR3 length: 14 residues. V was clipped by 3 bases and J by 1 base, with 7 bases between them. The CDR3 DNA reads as TGTGCCAGCAGTTTGGTCCAAAGCAATCAGCCCCAGCATTTT. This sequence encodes CASSLVQSNQPQHF. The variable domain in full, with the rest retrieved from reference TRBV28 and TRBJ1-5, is DVKVTQSSRYLVKRTGEKVFLECVQDMDHENMFWYRQDPGLGLRLIYFSYDVKMKEKGDIPEGYSVSREKKERFSLILESASTNQTSMYLCASSLVQSNQPQHFGDGTRLSIL.

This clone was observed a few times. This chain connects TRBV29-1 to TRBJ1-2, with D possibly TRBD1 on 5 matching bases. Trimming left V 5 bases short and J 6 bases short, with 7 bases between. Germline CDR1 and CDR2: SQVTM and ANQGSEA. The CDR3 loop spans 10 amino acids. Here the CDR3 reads CSVSTDGYTF. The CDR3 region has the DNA TGCAGCGTTTCGACAGATGGCTACACCTTC.

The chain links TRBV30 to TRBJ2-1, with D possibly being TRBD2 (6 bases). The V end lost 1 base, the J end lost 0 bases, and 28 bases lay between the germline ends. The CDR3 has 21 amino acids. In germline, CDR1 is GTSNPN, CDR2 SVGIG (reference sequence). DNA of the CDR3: TGTGCCTGGAGTGACGTCACTCTAACTAGCCGGAGAAGGCACTCCTACAATGAGCAGTTCTTC. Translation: CAWSDVTLTSRRRHSYNEQFF.

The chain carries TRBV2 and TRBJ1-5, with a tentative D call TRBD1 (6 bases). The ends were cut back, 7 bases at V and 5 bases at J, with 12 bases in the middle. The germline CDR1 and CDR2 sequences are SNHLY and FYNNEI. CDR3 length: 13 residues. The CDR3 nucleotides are TGTGCCAGCAATAACAGGGTCCATCAGCCCCAGCATTTT. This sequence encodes CASNNRVHQPQHF.

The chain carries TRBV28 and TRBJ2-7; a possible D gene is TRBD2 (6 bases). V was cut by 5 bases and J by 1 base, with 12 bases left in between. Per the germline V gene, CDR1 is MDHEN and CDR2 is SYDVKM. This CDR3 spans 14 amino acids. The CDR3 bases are TGTGCCAGCAGTGCCGGGACTTATTCCTACGAGCAGTACTTC. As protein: CASSAGTYSYEQYF.

CDR3 amino acids: CASSLRGGNEQYF. The CDR3 DNA is TGTGCCAGTAGTCTGCGGGGGGGGAACGAGCAGTACTTC. J is TRBJ2-7 and V is TRBV19, with 9 bases matching TRBD2. Trimming at V came to 5 bases and at J to 5 bases, leaving 4 bases not matched to a gene. The CDR3 is 13 amino acids. Per the germline V gene, CDR1 is LNHDA and CDR2 is SQIVND (reference sequence). Using reference TRBV19 and TRBJ2-7 for the parts outside the CDR3, the full variable domain is DGGITQSPKYLFRKEGQNVTLSCEQNLNHDAMYWYRQDPGQGLRLIYYSQIVNDFQKGDIAEGYSVSREKKESFPLTVTSAQKNPTAFYLCASSLRGGNEQYFGPGTRLTVT.

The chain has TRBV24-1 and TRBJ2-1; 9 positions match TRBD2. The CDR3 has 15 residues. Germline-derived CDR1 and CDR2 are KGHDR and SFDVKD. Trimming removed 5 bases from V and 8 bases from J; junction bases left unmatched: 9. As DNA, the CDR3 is TGTGCCACCAGTGTTTCAGCGGGGGGATTCCATGAGCAGTTCTTC. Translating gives CATSVSAGGFHEQFF.

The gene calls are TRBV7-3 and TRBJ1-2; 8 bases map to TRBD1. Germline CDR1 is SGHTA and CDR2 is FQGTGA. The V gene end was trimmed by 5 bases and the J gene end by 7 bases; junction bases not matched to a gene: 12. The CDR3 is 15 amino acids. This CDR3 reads CASSPRDRNLSGYTF. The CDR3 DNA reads TGTGCCAGCAGCCCCAGGGACAGGAACCTCTCTGGCTACACCTTC.

The CDR3 here is CASSYISGANVLTF. In DNA, the CDR3 is TGTGCCAGCAGTTATATCTCTGGGGCCAACGTCCTGACTTTC. The rearrangement joins TRBV6-5 to TRBJ2-6; no clear D gene. Germline V lookup: CDR1 MNHEY, CDR2 SVGAGI. V dropped 3 bases and J dropped 0 bases, with 3 bases sitting between them. The CDR3 contains 14 residues.

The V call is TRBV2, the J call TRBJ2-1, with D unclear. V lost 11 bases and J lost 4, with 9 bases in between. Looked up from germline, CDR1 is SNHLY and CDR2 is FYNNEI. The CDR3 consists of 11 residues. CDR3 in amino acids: CAGQYYNEQFF. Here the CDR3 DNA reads TGTGCCGGGCAGTATTACAATGAGCAGTTCTTC.

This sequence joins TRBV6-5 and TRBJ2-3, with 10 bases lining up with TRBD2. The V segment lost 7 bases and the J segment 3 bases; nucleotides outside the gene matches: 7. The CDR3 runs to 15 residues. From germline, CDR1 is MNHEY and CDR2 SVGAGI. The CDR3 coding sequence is TGTGCCAGCAATCAACTAGCGGGGAGTACAGATACGCAGTATTTT. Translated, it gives CASNQLAGSTDTQYF.

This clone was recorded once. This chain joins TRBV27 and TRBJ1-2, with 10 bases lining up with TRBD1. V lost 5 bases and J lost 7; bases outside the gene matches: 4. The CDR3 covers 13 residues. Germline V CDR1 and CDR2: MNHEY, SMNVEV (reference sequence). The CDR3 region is CASSGDRGGGYTF. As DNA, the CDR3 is TGTGCCAGCAGTGGGGACAGGGGCGGTGGCTACACCTTC.